The rows below give T cell receptor beta chains drawn from one sample of a study of shared clonotypes between healthy human individuals. Profiled with immunoSEQ multiplex PCR; TCRdb holds only in-frame clones, not every one. The table records some 2 million clones, around 95% of them present only once. Specimen: naive CD4+ T cells sorted from blood. All receptors derive from a man between 18 and 35 years old in good health. Each CDR3 is given without its conserved first and last residue. D genes are given only for firm matches.

>TRBJ1-6|TRBV6-5|.
ASSYRAGGLDSPLH
>TRBJ2-3|TRBV20-1|.
SAITGTPQY
>TRBJ1-3|TRBV27|TRBD1
ASSLSYTGGPGNTIY
>TRBJ2-2|TRBV29-1|.
SVEDLAERFDPGELF
>TRBJ2-2|TRBV7-9|.
ASSPHGRGANTGELF
>TRBJ2-5|TRBV5-1|.
ASSLDSRGETQY
>TRBJ2-6|TRBV5-1|.
ASSLEGTGANVLT
>TRBJ2-5|TRBV5-4|.
ASSLHGVETQY
>TRBJ1-4|TRBV10-3|TRBD1
ASRDRGNEKLF
>TRBJ1-6|TRBV6-5|.
ASSYSYDSETLH
>TRBJ2-1|TRBV5-8|TRBD2
ASSFLGASGNYNEQF
>TRBJ2-5|TRBV7-2|.
ASSLFGTQETQY
>TRBJ2-3|TRBV15|.
ATSWTFPFPDTQY
>TRBJ1-5|TRBV7-2|.
ASSLDTRGIQPQH
>TRBJ2-7|TRBV7-2|.
ASSPRQRTYEQY
>TRBJ2-3|TRBV5-1|.
ASSYGQTSTDTQY
>TRBJ1-1|TRBV30|.
AWREGLLNTEAF
>TRBJ1-2|TRBV6-5|.
ASSSPGGDYGYT
>TRBJ2-3|TRBV7-2|TRBD2
AVSSGRAWDTQY
>TRBJ2-3|TRBV6-5|.
ASSRLDADTQY
>TRBJ1-1|TRBV6-5|.
ASSRGAGNTEAF
>TRBJ2-2|TRBV18|.
ASSLATGELF
>TRBJ1-6|TRBV6-6|TRBD1
ACRDRDNSPLH
>TRBJ2-5|TRBV27|.
ASRHKSGLGQETQY
>TRBJ2-7|TRBV6-6|TRBD1
ASSADRTLMEQY
>TRBJ1-1|TRBV7-9|.
ASSLAGGLNTEAF
>TRBJ1-3|TRBV5-1|.
ASSLTGYKSSGNTIY
>TRBJ2-7|TRBV7-2|.
ASSLKWDYEQY
>TRBJ2-3|TRBV11-2|.
ASSSDLGPDTQY
>TRBJ1-1|TRBV5-6|TRBD1
ASSAGTGGGDTEAF
>TRBJ2-5|TRBV5-1|.
ASSRGRKETQY
>TRBJ1-1|TRBV30|.
AWTPSPGTKNTEAF
>TRBJ2-1|TRBV10-2|TRBD1
ASSAGQGNYEQF
>TRBJ1-4|TRBV6-4|TRBD1
ASSAGTGNEKLF
>TRBJ1-2|TRBV2|.
ASVQSGTSGYSGYT
>TRBJ2-5|TRBV5-1|.
ASSDQGGQETQY
>TRBJ1-3|TRBV30|TRBD1
AWSQGGDRGNTIY
>TRBJ2-3|TRBV5-1|TRBD2
ASSRGGDTDTQY
>TRBJ2-5|TRBV19|TRBD2
ASSIGLAGVSWRETQY
>TRBJ1-6|TRBV9|TRBD1
ASSPRTGGQNSPLH
>TRBJ2-5|TRBV7-9|.
ASSLSLLQETQY
>TRBJ2-5|TRBV5-1|.
ASSVGSGSGETQY
>TRBJ2-3|TRBV2|TRBD2
ASIRTSALGGFHTQY
>TRBJ2-2|TRBV7-9|TRBD2
ASSPSGTGELF
>TRBJ2-5|TRBV6-5|TRBD2
ASSYGGGQETQY
>TRBJ2-1|TRBV9|TRBD2
ASSLSGGSYNEQF
>TRBJ2-3|TRBV5-1|.
ASSLAGSTDTQY
>TRBJ2-2|TRBV28|.
ASSVLTGELF
>TRBJ2-2|TRBV5-1|.
ASSLEVAGELF